This entry lists 18 T cell receptor beta chains sequenced from one sample in a study of CD4+ T cells in melanoma. Clones were sequenced by immunoSEQ multiplex PCR, and TCRdb holds only the in-frame ones, with some missing. The sample comprises 6,000 to 8,000 clones, about 65% of which are singletons, and around a fifth rests with the top ten. Sequenced: cells from a culture (not recorded whether cultured in vitro). The receptors were sampled from a human donor with melanoma.

The chain combines TRBV5-6 with TRBJ2-3; D is unclear. This CDR3 spans 12 amino acids. In germline, CDR1 is SGHDT, CDR2 YYEEEE. Trimming shortened V by 3 bases and J by 2 bases, and 4 bases separated the two germline ends. In DNA form, the CDR3 reads TGTGCCAGCAGCTGGGCCACAGATACGCAGTATTTT. Amino acids: CASSWATDTQYF.

This chain connects TRBV7-9 to TRBJ2-2; maybe TRBD2 (5 bases). The CDR3 is 14 residues long. V dropped 5 bases and J dropped 3 bases, with 10 bases sitting between them. Germline V lookup: CDR1 SEHNR, CDR2 FQNEAQ (reference sequence). CDR3: CASSLDWDTGELFF. The CDR3 DNA reads as TGTGCCAGCAGCCTGGACTGGGACACCGGGGAGCTGTTTTTT.

V usage is TRBV2 and J usage is TRBJ2-6; no clear D. Per germline, CDR1 SNHLY and CDR2 FYNNEI. The ends were cut back, 6 bases at V and 0 bases at J, with 9 bases in the middle. There are 15 residues in the CDR3. CDR3: CASRVQPSGANVLTF. For the CDR3, the DNA is TGTGCCAGCAGGGTACAGCCCTCTGGGGCCAACGTCCTGACTTTC.

About this clone itself: Other DNA sequences in the sample encode the same CDR3. This chain connects TRBV6-5 to TRBJ2-7; TRBD1 matches 8 bases. Trimming cost V 6 bases and J 1 base; bases outside gene matches: 5. CDR3 length: 14 amino acids. Germline V lookup: CDR1 MNHEY, CDR2 SVGAGI. The CDR3 here is CASSPGQGSYEQYF. The CDR3 DNA reads as TGTGCCAGCAGCCCCGGACAGGGTTCCTACGAGCAGTACTTC.

CDR3 nucleotide sequence: TGTGCCAGCAGCCCCTGGACAGGGGTAAATGAGCAGTTCTTC. Encoded protein: CASSPWTGVNEQFF. V gene TRBV7-3 combines with J gene TRBJ2-1; 9 positions match TRBD1. V gave up 5 bases and J gave up 7 bases; unmatched junction bases: 6. Per germline, CDR1 SGHTA and CDR2 FQGTGA. The CDR3 is 14 residues long.

For this clone: The junction and the germline gene differ at one end; a read error may be behind it. The chain joins TRBV14 to TRBJ1-6; no clear D gene. Looked up from germline, CDR1 is SGHDN and CDR2 is FVKESK. CDR3 length equals 14 residues. The CDR3 nucleotides read TGTGCCAGCAGCAAAGAGGGAATTTGGTCACCCCTCCACTTT. It translates to CASSKEGIWSPLHF.

This clone was picked up a small number of times. V gene TRBV14 combines with J gene TRBJ2-7, with a tentative D call TRBD1 (6 bases). The ends were cut back, 4 bases at V and 5 bases at J, with 15 bases in the middle. Germline lookup yields CDR1 SGHDN and CDR2 FVKESK. The CDR3 sequence is 14 residues long. The CDR3 is CASSLYRDGDEQYF. Here the CDR3 DNA reads TGTGCCAGCAGCCTATACAGGGATGGCGACGAGCAGTACTTC.

Here the CDR3 reads CASRTGLNTEAFF. CDR3 in DNA: TGTGCCAGCAGAACAGGATTGAACACTGAAGCTTTCTTT. V gene TRBV6-5 combines with J gene TRBJ1-1; perhaps TRBD1 as D (5 bases). The CDR3 runs 13 residues. Trimming removed 6 bases at V and 0 bases at J, with 8 bases between. CDR1 and CDR2 (germline): MNHEY, SVGAGI.

The CDR3 DNA follows: TGTGCCAGCAGTTTGGCGGCCGAATTGAACGAGCAGTACTTC. The encoded protein is CASSLAAELNEQYF. J is TRBJ2-7 and V is TRBV7-3; D unresolved. Trimming took 6 bases from V and 5 from J, leaving 17 bases between them. Germline V gene lookup returns CDR1 SGHTA and CDR2 FQGTGA. CDR3 length: 14 residues.

This clone was detected only a few times. This chain links TRBV11-2 with TRBJ1-1; a possible D gene is TRBD1 (5 bases). Trimming took 0 bases from V and 12 from J, leaving 11 bases between them. CDR3 size: 12 residues. Per germline, CDR1 SGHAT and CDR2 FQNNGV. The CDR3 spells CASSLEEGRSFF. Written as DNA, the CDR3 is TGTGCCAGCAGCTTAGAGGAGGGGCGTTCTTTCTTT.

The CDR3 sequence: CAWSGMTGVQGVFEQFF. CDR3 DNA sequence: TGTGCCTGGAGTGGGATGACAGGAGTACAGGGGGTGTTTGAGCAGTTCTTC. This chain connects TRBV30 to TRBJ2-1; 8 bases align to TRBD1. Germline CDR1 and CDR2: GTSNPN and SVGIG (reference sequence). The trim removed 1 base at V and 9 bases at J, leaving 17 bases unmatched. CDR3 length: 17 amino acids.

The V and J genes are TRBV12-3 or TRBV12-4 and TRBJ1-2; D may be TRBD1 (5 bases). Deletions cut 6 bases from V and 6 bases from J, with 5 bases between. The length of the CDR3 is 10 residues. The CDR3 region has the DNA TGTGCCAGCAGGGGGGATGGCTACACCTTC. Protein product: CASRGDGYTF.

This clone is medium-sized in the sample. The V gene is TRBV14, the J gene TRBJ1-1, with D possibly TRBD1 on 6 matching bases. CDR3 length: 17 amino acids. V was clipped by 0 bases and J by 0 bases, with 14 bases between them. CDR1 is SGHDN and CDR2 is FVKESK in the germline V gene. The CDR3 is CASSQEAVGTMNTEAFF. For the CDR3, the DNA is TGTGCCAGCAGCCAAGAGGCGGTCGGGACAATGAACACTGAAGCTTTCTTT. The full variable domain, with the rest looked up from reference TRBV14 and TRBJ1-1, is EAGVTQFPSHSVIEKGQTVTLRCDPISGHDNLYWYRRVMGKEIKFLLHFVKESKQDESGMPNNRFLAERTGGTYSTLKVQPAELEDSGVYFCASSQEAVGTMNTEAFFGQGTRLTVV.

This clone occurred a few times. The rearrangement links TRBV30 to TRBJ2-2; D is undetermined. This CDR3 comprises 12 residues. V lost 4 bases and J lost 1, with 4 bases in between. Per germline, CDR1 GTSNPN and CDR2 SVGIG (reference sequence). CDR3 protein: CAWIGNTGELFF. DNA of the CDR3: TGTGCCTGGATAGGGAACACCGGGGAGCTGTTTTTT.

This rearrangement joins TRBV5-6 to TRBJ2-1; D is unresolved. V dropped 0 bases and J dropped 0 bases, with 7 bases sitting between them. Germline loops: CDR1 SGHDT, CDR2 YYEEEE. This CDR3 has 15 amino acids. The CDR3 region has the DNA TGTGCCAGCAGCTTGGGGCAGCACTCCTACAATGAGCAGTTCTTC. It yields the protein CASSLGQHSYNEQFF. The whole variable domain, remainder taken from reference TRBV5-6 and TRBJ2-1, is DAGVTQSPTHLIKTRGQQVTLRCSPKSGHDTVSWYQQALGQGPQFIFQYYEEEERQRGNFPDRFSGHQFPNYSSELNVNALLLGDSALYLCASSLGQHSYNEQFFGPGTRLTVL.

The sample holds a few counts of this clone. The V gene is TRBV29-1, the J gene TRBJ1-2; 10 nucleotides line up with TRBD1. Germline trimming cut 6 bases from V and 0 bases from J; bases unmatched to any gene: 16. The CDR3 is made up of 18 amino acids. Germline loops: CDR1 SQVTM, CDR2 ANQGSEA. The CDR3 loop reads CSVPPSGTGDSANYGYTF. CDR3 coding DNA: TGCAGCGTCCCCCCATCCGGGACAGGGGACTCCGCTAACTATGGCTACACCTTC. The full variable domain, with the rest looked up from reference TRBV29-1 and TRBJ1-2, is SAVISQKPSRDICQRGTSLTIQCQVDSQVTMMFWYRQQPGQSLTLIATANQGSEATYESGFVIDKFPISRPNLTFSTLTVSNMSPEDSSIYLCSVPPSGTGDSANYGYTFGSGTRLTVV.

This rearrangement joins TRBV7-8 to TRBJ2-2; TRBD2 aligns across 7 bases. Germline V gene lookup returns CDR1 SGHVS and CDR2 FQNEAQ. The CDR3 sequence is 12 residues long. The J segment lost 10 bases and the V segment lost 7 bases, leaving 6 bases of the junction unmatched. The CDR3 region is CASNLRGVELFF. DNA for the CDR3: TGTGCCAGCAACCTCCGGGGGGTGGAGCTGTTTTTT.

J is TRBJ2-2 and V is TRBV7-3; D call uncertain. Trimming took 4 bases from V and 8 from J, leaving 8 bases between them. This CDR3 is built from 12 residues. CDR1 and CDR2 from the germline V gene are SGHTA and FQGTGA. The CDR3, as DNA: TGTGCCAGCAGCTCCCCTGGGGGGGAGCTGTTTTTT. This codes for CASSSPGGELFF.